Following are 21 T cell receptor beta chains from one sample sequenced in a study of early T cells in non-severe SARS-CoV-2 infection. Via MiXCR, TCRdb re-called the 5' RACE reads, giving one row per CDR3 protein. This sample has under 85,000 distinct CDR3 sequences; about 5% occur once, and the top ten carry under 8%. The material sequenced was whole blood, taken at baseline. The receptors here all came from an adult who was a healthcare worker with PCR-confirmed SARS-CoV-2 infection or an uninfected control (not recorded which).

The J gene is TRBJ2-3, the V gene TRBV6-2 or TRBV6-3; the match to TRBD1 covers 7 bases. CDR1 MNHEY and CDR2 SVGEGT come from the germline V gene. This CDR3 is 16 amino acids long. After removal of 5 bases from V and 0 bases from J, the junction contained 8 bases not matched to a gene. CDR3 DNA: TGTGCCAGCAGTGATCCAAGACAGGGCAGCACAGATACGCAGTATTTT. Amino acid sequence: CASSDPRQGSTDTQYF.

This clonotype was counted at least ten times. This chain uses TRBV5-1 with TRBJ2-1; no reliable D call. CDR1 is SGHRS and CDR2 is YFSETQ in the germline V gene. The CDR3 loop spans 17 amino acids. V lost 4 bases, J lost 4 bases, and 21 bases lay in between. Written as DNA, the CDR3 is TGCGCCAGCAGCCCCTCTTCCGGAGTAGCTGCGTACAATGAGCAGTTCTTC. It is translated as CASSPSSGVAAYNEQFF.

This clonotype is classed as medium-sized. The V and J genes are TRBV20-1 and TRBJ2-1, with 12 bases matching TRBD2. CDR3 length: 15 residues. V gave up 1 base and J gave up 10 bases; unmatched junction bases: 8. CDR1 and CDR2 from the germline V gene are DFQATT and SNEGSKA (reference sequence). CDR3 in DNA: TGCAGTGCTAGAGTCCTACTAGCGGGAGGACTAGAGCAGTTCTTC. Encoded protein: CSARVLLAGGLEQFF.

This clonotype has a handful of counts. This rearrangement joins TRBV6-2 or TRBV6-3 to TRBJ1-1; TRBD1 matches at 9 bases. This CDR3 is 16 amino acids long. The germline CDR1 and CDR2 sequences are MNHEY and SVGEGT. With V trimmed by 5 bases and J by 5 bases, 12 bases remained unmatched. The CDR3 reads CASSQNKQGAGTEAFF. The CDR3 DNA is TGTGCCAGCAGTCAGAACAAACAGGGGGCTGGAACTGAAGCTTTCTTT.

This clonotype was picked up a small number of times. CDR3 DNA sequence: TGTGCCAGCAGCTCACCTTACTTGAACACTGAAGCTTTCTTT. This sequence encodes CASSSPYLNTEAFF. The chain has TRBV11-2 and TRBJ1-1, with unresolved D. Between the trimmed V and J ends, which lost 4 bases and 0 bases, there was a span of 9 bases. The germline CDR1 and CDR2 sequences are SGHAT and FQNNGV. This CDR3 has 14 residues. Based on the CDR3 plus reference TRBV11-2 and TRBJ1-1, the full variable domain is EAGVAQSPRYKIIEKRQSVAFWCNPISGHATLYWYQQILGQGPKLLIQFQNNGVVDDSQLPKDRFSAERLKGVDSTLKIQPAKLEDSAVYLCASSSPYLNTEAFFGQGTRLTVV.

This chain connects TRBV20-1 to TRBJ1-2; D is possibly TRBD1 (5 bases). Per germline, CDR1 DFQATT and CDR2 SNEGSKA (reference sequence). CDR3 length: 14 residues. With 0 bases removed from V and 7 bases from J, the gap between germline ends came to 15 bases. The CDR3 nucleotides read TGCAGTGCTAGAGATCAGGGATTCCTCAGTGGCTACACCTTC. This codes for CSARDQGFLSGYTF.

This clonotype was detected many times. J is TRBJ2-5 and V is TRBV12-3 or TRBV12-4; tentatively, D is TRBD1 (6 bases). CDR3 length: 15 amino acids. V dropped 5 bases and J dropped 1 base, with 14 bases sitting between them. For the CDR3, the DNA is TGTGCCAGCAGTACAAACCAGGGGCTCCAAGAGACCCAGTACTTC. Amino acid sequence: CASSTNQGLQETQYF.

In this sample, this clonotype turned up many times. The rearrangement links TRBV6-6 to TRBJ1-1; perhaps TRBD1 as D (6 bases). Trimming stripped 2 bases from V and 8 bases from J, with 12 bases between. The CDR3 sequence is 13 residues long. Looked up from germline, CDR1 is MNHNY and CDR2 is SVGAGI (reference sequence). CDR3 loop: CASSYGGGTEAFF. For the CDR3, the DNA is TGTGCCAGCAGTTACGGGGGGGGGACAGAAGCTTTCTTT.

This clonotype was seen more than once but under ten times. Here the CDR3 reads CASSYQGANTEAFF. In nucleotides, the CDR3 is TGTGCCAGCAGTTACCAGGGAGCAAACACTGAAGCTTTCTTT. The rearrangement uses TRBV6-6 and TRBJ1-1, with D perhaps TRBD1 (5 bases). Trimming left V 2 bases short and J 2 bases short, with 9 bases between. The germline gives CDR1 MNHNY, CDR2 SVGAGI (reference sequence). The CDR3 consists of 14 residues.

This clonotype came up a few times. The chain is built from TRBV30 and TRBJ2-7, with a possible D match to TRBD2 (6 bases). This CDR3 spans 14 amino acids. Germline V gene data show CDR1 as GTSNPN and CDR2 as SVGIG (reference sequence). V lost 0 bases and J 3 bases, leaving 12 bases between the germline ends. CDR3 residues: CAWSVLAARYEQYF. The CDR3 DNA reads TGTGCCTGGAGTGTGTTAGCGGCTCGCTACGAGCAGTACTTC.

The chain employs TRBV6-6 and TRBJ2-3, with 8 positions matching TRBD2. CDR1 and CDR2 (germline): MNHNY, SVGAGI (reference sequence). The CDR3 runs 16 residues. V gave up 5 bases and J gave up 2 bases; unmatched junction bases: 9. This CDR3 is CASSRPTSGHTDTQYF. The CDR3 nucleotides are TGTGCCAGCAGTCGTCCTACTAGCGGACACACAGATACGCAGTATTTT.

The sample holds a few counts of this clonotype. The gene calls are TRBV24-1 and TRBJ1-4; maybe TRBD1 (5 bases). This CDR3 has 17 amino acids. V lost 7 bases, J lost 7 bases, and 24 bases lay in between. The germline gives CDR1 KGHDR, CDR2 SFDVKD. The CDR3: CATRDRDERLSGEKLFF. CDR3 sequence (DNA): TGTGCCACCAGAGACCGGGACGAAAGACTAAGCGGTGAAAAACTGTTTTTT.

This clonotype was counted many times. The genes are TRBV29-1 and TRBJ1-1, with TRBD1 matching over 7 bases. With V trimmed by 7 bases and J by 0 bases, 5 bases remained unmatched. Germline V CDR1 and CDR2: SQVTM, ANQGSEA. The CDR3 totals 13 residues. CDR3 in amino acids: CSGKGAVNTEAFF. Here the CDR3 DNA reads TGCAGCGGTAAGGGGGCCGTGAACACTGAAGCTTTCTTT.

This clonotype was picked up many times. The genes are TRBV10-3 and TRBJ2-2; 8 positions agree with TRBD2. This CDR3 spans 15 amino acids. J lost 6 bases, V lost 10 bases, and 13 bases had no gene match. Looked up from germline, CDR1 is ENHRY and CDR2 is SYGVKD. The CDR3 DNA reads TGTGCCACGAAACCGGGGCTAGCGGGTTCCGGGGAGCTGTTTTTT. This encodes CATKPGLAGSGELFF.

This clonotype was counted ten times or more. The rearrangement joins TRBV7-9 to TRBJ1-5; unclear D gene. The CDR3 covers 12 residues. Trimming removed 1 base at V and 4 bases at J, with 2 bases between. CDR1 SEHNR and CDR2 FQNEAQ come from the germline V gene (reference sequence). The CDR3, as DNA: TGTGCCAGCAGCTTAGTAAATCAGCCCCAGCATTTT. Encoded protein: CASSLVNQPQHF.

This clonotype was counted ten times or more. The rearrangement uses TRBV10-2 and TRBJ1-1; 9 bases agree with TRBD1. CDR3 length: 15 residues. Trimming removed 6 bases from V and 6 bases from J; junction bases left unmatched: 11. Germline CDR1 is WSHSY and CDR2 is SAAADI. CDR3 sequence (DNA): TGCGCCAGCAGCAAACAGGGGGGACAGGGCGCTGAAGCTTTCTTT. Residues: CASSKQGGQGAEAFF.

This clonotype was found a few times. CDR3 nucleotides: TGTGCCAGCAGTTTTCGGCCCGGGACAGGGCGTAATGAGCAGTTCTTC. It translates to CASSFRPGTGRNEQFF. The genes are TRBV12-3 or TRBV12-4 and TRBJ2-1, with 9 bases lining up with TRBD1. The J segment lost 7 bases and the V segment lost 3 bases, leaving 10 bases of the junction unmatched. The CDR3 is 16 amino acids.

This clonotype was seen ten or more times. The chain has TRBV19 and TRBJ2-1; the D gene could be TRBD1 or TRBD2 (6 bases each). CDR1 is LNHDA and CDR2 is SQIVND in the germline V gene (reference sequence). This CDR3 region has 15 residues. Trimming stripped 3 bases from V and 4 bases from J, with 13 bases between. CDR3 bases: TGTGCCAGTAGTATTCTCGGGGGCTCTTACAATGAGCAGTTCTTC. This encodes CASSILGGSYNEQFF.

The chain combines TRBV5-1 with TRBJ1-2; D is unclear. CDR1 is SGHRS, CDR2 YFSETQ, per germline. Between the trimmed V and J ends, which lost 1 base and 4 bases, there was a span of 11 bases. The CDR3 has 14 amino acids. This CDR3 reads CASSLSGGTYGYTF. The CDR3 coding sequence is TGCGCCAGCAGCTTGAGTGGCGGCACCTATGGCTACACCTTC.

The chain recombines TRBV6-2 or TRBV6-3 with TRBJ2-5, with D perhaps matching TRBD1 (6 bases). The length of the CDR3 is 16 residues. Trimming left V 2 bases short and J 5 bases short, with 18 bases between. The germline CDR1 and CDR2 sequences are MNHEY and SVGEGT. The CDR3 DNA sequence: TGTGCCAGCAGTTACAGACAGGACACGAATGGGGAGACCCAGTACTTC. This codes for CASSYRQDTNGETQYF.

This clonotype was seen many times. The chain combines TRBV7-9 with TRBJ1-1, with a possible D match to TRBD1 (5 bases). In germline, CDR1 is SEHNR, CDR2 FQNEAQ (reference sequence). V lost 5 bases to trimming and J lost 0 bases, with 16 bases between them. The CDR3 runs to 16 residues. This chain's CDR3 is CASSEDGHGVNTEAFF. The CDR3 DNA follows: TGTGCCAGCAGCGAGGACGGACACGGAGTGAACACTGAAGCTTTCTTT.